Only a few counts were recorded for the clone carrying this T cell receptor (beta chain). Antigen specificity is unknown. Only in-frame clones appear in the TCRdb table, and some are missing; sequencing was by immunoSEQ multiplex PCR. In the table there are approximately 95,000 clones, 82% of which are singletons. The data are from a study of radiotherapy plus CTLA-4 blockade in lung cancer. Overall study results and limits: Subsequent to radiotherapy plus ipilimumab, tumor-derived TCR clones underwent expansion in blood.

The CDR3 runs 15 residues. The V end lost 0 bases, the J end lost 2 bases, and 9 bases lay between the germline ends. Germline assignment: CDR1 SGHRS and CDR2 YFSETQ. It was focal radiation plus CTLA-4 blockade with ipilimumab that patients with chemo-refractory metastatic non-small-cell lung cancer received. Sample: peripheral blood, taken from a patient treated with radiotherapy plus ipilimumab. This TCR came from a human donor with non-small cell lung cancer who had a partial response to radiotherapy plus ipilimumab. The V call is TRBV5-1, the J call TRBJ1-3; D gene ambiguous. The CDR3 DNA is TGCGCCAGCAGCTTGGCCCCCGGGGCTGGAAACACCATATATTTT. It specifies CASSLAPGAGNTIYF. Combining the CDR3 with reference TRBV5-1 and TRBJ1-3 gives the whole variable domain KAGVTQTPRYLIKTRGQQVTLSCSPISGHRSVSWYQQTPGQGLQFLFEYFSETQRNKGNFPGRFSGRQFSNSRSEMNVSTLELGDSALYLCASSLAPGAGNTIYFGEGSWLTVV.